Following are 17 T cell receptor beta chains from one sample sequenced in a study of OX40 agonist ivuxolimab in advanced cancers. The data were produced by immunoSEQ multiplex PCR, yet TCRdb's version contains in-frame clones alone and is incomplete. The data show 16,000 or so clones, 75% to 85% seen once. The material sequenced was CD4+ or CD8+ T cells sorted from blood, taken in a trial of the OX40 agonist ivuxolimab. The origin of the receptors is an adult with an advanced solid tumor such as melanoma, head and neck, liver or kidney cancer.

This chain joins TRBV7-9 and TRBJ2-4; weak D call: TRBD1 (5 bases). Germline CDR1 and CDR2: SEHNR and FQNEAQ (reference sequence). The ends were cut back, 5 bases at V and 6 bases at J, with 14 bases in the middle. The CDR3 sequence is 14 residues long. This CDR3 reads CASSPSQGRNIQYF. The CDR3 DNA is TGTGCCAGCAGCCCCTCGCAGGGCCGAAACATTCAGTACTTC. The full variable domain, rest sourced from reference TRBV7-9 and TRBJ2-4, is DTGVSQNPRHKITKRGQNVTFRCDPISEHNRLYWYRQTLGQGPEFLTYFQNEAQLEKSRLLSDRFSAERPKGSFSTLEIQRTEQGDSAMYLCASSPSQGRNIQYFGAGTRLSVL.

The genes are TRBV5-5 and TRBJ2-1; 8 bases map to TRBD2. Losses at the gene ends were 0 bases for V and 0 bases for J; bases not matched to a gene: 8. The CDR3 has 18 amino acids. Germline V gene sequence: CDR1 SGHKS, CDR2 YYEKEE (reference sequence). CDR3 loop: CASSLVGSGKSSYNEQFF. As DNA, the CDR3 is TGTGCCAGCAGCTTGGTGGGTAGCGGGAAGAGCTCCTACAATGAGCAGTTCTTC.

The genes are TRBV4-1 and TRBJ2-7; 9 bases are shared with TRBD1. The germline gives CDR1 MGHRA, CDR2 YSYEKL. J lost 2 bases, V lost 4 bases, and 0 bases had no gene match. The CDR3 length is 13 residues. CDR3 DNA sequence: TGCGCCAGCAGCCGGACAGGGGCCTACGAGCAGTACTTC. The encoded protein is CASSRTGAYEQYF.

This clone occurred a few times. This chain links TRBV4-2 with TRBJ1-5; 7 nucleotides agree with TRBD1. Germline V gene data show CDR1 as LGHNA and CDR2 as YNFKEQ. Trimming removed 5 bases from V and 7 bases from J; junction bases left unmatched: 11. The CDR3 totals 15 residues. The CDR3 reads CASSLAHRGDQPQHF. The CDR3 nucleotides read TGTGCCAGCAGCTTAGCGCACAGGGGAGACCAGCCCCAGCATTTT.

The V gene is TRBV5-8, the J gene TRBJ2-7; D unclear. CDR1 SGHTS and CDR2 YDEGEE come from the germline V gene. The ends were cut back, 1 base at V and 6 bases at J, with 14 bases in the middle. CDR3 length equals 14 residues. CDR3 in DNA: TGTGCCAGCAGCTTGACCTCGGTCCTGTCCGAGCAGTACTTC. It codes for CASSLTSVLSEQYF.

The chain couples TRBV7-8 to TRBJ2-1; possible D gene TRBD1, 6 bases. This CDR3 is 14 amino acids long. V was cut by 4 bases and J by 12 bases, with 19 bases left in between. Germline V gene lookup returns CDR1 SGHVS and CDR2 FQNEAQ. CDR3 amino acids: CASSYRTVQAPQFF. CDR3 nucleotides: TGTGCCAGCAGCTACCGGACAGTCCAAGCGCCGCAGTTCTTC.

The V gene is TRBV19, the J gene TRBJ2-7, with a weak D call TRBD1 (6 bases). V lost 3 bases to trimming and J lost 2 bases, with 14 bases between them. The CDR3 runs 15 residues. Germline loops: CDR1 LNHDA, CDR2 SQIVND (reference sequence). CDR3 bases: TGTGCCAGTAGTATCGGTGGAGGACAGACCTACGAGCAGTACTTC. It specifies CASSIGGGQTYEQYF.

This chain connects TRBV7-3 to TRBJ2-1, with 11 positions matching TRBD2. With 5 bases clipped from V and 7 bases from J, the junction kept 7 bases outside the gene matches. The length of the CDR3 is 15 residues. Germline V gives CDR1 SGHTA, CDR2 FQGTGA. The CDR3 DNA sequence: TGTGCCAGCAGCCCAACGGGGACTAGCGGTAATGAGCAGTTCTTC. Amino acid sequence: CASSPTGTSGNEQFF.

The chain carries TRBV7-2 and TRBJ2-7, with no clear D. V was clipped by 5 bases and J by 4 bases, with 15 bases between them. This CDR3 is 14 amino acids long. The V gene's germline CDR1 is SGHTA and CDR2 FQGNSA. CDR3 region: CASSRPGVDYEQYF. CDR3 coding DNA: TGTGCCAGCAGCCGACCTGGGGTGGATTACGAGCAGTACTTC.

Written as DNA, the CDR3 is TGTGCCAGCAGTTATTTAAGACCCATGAACACTGAAGCTTTCTTT. Its protein product is CASSYLRPMNTEAFF. This chain joins TRBV11-1 and TRBJ1-1, with unresolved D. V lost 6 bases to trimming and J lost 0 bases, with 14 bases between them. The CDR3 spans 15 residues. Looked up from germline, CDR1 is SGHAT and CDR2 is FQDESV (reference sequence).

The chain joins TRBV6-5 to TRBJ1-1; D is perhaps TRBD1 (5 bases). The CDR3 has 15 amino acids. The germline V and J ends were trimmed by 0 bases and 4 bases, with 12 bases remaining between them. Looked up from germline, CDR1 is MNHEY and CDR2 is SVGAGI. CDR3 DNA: TGTGCCAGCAGTTACTCGGACATGGGGGGCACTGAAGCTTTCTTT. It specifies CASSYSDMGGTEAFF.

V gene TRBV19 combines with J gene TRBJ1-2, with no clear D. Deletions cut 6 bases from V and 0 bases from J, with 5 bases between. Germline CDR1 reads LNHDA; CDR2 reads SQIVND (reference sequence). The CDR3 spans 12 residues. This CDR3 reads CASSLSNYGYTF. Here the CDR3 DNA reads TGTGCCAGTAGCCTCTCTAACTATGGCTACACCTTC.

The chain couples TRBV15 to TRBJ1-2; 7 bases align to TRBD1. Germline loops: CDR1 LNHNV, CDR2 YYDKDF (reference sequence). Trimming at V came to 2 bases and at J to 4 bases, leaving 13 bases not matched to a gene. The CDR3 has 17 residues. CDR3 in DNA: TGTGCCACCAGCAGATCGGGGACAGAAAGAAGGCTCTATGGCTACACCTTC. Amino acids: CATSRSGTERRLYGYTF.

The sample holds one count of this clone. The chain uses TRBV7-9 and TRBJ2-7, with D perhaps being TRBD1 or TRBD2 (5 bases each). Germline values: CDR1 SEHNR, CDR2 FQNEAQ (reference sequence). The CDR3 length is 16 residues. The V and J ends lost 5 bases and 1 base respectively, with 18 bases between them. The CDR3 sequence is CASSTPGTYLSYEQYF. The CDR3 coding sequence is TGTGCCAGCAGCACACCCGGGACGTATTTATCCTACGAGCAGTACTTC.

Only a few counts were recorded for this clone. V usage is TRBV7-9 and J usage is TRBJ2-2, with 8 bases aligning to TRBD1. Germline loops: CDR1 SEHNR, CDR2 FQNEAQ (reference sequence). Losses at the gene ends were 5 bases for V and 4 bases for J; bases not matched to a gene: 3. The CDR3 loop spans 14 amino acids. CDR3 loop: CASSGQGFTGELFF. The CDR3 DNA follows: TGTGCCAGCAGCGGACAGGGTTTCACCGGGGAGCTGTTTTTT.

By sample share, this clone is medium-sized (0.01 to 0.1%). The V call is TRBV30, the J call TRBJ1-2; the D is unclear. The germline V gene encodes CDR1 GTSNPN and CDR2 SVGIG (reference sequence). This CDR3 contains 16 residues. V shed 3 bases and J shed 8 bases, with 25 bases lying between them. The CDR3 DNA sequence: TGTGCCTGGAGCAAAGGCCCGATTGCCTATTGGGCCGGCTACACCTTC. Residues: CAWSKGPIAYWAGYTF.

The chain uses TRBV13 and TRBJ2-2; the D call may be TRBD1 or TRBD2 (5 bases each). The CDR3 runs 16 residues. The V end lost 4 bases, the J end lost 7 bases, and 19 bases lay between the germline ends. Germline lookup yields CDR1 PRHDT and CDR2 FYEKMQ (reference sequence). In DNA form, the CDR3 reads TGTGCCAGCAGCTCCCACCTAGAGGGGCGGGTCGGGGAGCTGTTTTTT. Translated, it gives CASSSHLEGRVGELFF. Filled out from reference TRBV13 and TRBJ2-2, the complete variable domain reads AAGVIQSPRHLIKEKRETATLKCYPIPRHDTVYWYQQGPGQDPQFLISFYEKMQSDKGSIPDRFSAQQFSDYHSELNMSSLELGDSALYFCASSSHLEGRVGELFFGEGSRLTVL.